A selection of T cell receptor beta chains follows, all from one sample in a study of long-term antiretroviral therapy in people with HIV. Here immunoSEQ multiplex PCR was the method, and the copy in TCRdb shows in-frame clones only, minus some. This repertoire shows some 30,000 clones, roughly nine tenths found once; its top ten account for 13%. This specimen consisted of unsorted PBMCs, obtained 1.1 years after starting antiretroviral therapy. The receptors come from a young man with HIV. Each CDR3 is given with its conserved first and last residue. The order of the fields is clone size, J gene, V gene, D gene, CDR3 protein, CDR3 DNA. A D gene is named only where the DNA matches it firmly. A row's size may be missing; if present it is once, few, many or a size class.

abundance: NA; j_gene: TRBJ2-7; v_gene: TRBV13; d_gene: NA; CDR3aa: CASSLGSPSREQYF; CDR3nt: TGTGCCAGCAGCTTAGGTTCCCCCTCGCGGGAGCAGTACTTC
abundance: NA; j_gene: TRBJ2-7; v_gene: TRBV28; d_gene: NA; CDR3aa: CASSLVQGRQQYF; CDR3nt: TGTGCCAGCAGTTTAGTGCAAGGCCGGCAGCAGTACTTC
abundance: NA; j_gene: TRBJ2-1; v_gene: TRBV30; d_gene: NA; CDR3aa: CAWAEINEQFF; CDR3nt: TGTGCCTGGGCGGAAATCAATGAGCAGTTCTTC
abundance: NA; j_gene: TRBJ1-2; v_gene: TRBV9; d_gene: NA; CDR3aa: CASSAGAGGSTYGYTF; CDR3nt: TGTGCCAGCAGCGCCGGGGCAGGAGGATCGACCTATGGCTACACCTTC
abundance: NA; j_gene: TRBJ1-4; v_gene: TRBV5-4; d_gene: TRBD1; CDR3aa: CASSLRTGEREKLFF; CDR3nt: TGTGCCAGCAGCTTGAGGACAGGGGAGAGGGAAAAACTGTTTTTT
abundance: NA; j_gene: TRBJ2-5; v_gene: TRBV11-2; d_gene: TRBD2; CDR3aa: CASSLDGRVQETQYF; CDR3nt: TGTGCCAGCAGCTTAGACGGGAGGGTCCAAGAGACCCAGTACTTC
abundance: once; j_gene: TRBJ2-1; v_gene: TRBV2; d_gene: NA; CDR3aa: CASSGDPRSPRKQDINNEQFF; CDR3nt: TGTGCCAGCAGCGGGGACCCTCGAAGTCCCAGAAAACAAGACATTAACAATGAGCAGTTCTTC
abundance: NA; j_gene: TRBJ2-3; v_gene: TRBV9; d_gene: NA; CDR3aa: CASSARDRNTDTQYF; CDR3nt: TGTGCCAGCAGCGCCCGGGACCGTAACACAGATACGCAGTATTTT
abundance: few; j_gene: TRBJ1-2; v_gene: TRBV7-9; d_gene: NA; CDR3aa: CASTSYYGYTF; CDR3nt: TGTGCCAGCACCAGCTACTATGGCTACACCTTC
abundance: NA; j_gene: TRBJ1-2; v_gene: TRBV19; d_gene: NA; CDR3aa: CASRTRQASYGYTF; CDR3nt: TGTGCCAGTAGGACCCGACAGGCGAGCTATGGCTACACCTTC
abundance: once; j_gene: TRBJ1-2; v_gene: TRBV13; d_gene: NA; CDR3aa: CASSLGRGLRYGYTF; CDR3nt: TGTGCCAGCAGCTTAGGGAGGGGCCTCCGCTATGGCTACACCTTC
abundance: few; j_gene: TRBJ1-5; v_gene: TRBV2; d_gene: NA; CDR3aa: CASSPAFSNQPQHF; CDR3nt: TGTGCCAGCAGTCCAGCCTTTTCCAATCAGCCCCAGCATTTT
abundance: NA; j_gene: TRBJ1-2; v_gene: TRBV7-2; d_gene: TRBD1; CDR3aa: CASSLDRGSMGYTF; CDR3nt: TGTGCCAGCAGCCTCGACAGGGGATCAATGGGCTACACCTTC
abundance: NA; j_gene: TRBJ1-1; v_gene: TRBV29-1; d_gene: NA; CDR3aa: CSLGGRSPWDTEAFF; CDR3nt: TGCAGCCTGGGGGGCCGAAGTCCCTGGGACACTGAAGCTTTCTTT
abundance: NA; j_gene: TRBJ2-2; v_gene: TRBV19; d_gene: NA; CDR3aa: CATLAANTGELFF; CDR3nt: TGTGCCACCTTAGCGGCGAACACCGGGGAGCTGTTTTTT
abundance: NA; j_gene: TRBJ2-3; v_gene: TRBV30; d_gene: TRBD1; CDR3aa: CAWSTPRTGRGTDTQYF; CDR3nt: TGTGCCTGGAGTACTCCGAGGACAGGGCGAGGCACAGATACGCAGTATTTT
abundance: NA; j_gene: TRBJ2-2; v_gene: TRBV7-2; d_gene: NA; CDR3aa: CASSSGATEAGELFF; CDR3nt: TGTGCCAGCAGCTCTGGGGCCACCGAGGCCGGGGAGCTGTTTTTT
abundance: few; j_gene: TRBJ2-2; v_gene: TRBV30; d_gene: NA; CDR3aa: CAWTGNTGELFF; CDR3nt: TGTGCCTGGACCGGCAACACCGGGGAGCTGTTTTTT
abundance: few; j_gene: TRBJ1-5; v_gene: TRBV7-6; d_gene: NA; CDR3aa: CASSPLLQSGQPQHF; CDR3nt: TGTGCCAGCAGCCCCTTGTTACAGTCTGGCCAGCCCCAGCATTTT
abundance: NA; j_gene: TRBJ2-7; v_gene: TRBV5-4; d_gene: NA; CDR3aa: CASSLVGLGEYF; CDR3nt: TGTGCCAGCAGCTTGGTAGGTTTAGGGGAGTACTTC
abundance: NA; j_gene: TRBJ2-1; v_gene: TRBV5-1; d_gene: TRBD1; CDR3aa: CASSLGPSGGAYNEQFF; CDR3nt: TGCGCCAGCAGCTTGGGGCCTTCAGGGGGCGCCTACAATGAGCAGTTCTTC
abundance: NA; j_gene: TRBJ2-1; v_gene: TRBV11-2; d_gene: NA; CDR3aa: CASSLVLEDEQFF; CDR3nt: TGTGCCAGCAGCTTAGTACTGGAAGATGAGCAGTTCTTC
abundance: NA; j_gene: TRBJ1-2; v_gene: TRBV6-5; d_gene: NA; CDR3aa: CASSYSWGGGYGYTF; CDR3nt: TGTGCCAGCAGTTACTCATGGGGTGGCGGCTATGGCTACACCTTC
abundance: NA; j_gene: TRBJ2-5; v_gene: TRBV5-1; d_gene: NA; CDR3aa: CASSMVTGRETQYF; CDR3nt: TGCGCCAGCAGCATGGTGACGGGGCGGGAGACCCAGTACTTC
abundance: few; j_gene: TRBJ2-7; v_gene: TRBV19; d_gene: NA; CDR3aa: CASSIAGEQYF; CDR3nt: TGTGCCAGTAGTATTGCGGGCGAGCAGTACTTC
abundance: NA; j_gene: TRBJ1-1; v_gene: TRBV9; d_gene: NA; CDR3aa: CASSVDMGPTDTEAFF; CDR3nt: TGTGCCAGCAGCGTAGACATGGGCCCCACGGACACTGAAGCTTTCTTT
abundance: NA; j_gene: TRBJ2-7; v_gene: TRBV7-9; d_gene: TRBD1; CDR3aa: CASTPGQGVYEQYF; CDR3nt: TGTGCCAGCACCCCGGGACAGGGCGTCTACGAGCAGTACTTC
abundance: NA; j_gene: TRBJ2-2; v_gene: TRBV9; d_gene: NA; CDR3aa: CASSVGGASNTGELFF; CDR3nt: TGTGCCAGCAGCGTAGGAGGGGCATCGAACACCGGGGAGCTGTTTTTT
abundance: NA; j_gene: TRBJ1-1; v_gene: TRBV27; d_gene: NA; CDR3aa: CASSLSTRGGDTEAFF; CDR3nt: TGTGCCAGCAGTTTATCGACCAGGGGAGGGGACACTGAAGCTTTCTTT
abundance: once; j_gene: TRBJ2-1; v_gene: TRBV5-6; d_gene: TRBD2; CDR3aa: CASSREGLAGRNEQFF; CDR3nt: TGTGCCAGCAGCCGAGAGGGACTAGCGGGGAGGAATGAGCAGTTCTTC
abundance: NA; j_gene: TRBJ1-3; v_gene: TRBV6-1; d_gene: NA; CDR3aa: CASSEGTTGFVMGNTIYF; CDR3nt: TGTGCCAGCAGTGAAGGCACTACGGGGTTTGTTATGGGAAACACCATATATTTT
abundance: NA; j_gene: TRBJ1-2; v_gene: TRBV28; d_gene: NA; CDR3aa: CASSLGTGIDGYTF; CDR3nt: TGTGCCAGCAGTTTGGGAACAGGGATAGATGGCTACACCTTC
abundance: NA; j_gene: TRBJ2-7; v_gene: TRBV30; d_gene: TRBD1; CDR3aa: CAWSPPGQGADEQYF; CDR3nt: TGTGCCTGGAGTCCACCGGGACAGGGGGCTGACGAGCAGTACTTC
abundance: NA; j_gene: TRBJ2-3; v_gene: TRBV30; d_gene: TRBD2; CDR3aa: CAWSAWTGRGDTQYF; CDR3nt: TGTGCCTGGAGTGCCTGGACTGGGCGGGGGGATACGCAGTATTTT
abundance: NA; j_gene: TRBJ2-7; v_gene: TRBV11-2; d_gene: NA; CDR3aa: CASSIPSGPNYEQYF; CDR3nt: TGTGCCAGCAGCATCCCATCGGGACCCAACTACGAGCAGTACTTC
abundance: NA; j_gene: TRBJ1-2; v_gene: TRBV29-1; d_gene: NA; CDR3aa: CSVEAQGWGGYTF; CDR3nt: TGCAGCGTTGAAGCCCAGGGGTGGGGTGGCTACACCTTC
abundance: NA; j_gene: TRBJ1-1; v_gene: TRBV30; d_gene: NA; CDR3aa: CAWKLYTGLDTEAFF; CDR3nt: TGTGCCTGGAAACTGTACACAGGGTTGGACACTGAAGCTTTCTTT
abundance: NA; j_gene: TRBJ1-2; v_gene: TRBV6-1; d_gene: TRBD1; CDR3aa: CASSEDRGTESYGYTF; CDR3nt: TGTGCCAGCAGTGAAGACAGGGGGACCGAGAGCTATGGCTACACCTTC
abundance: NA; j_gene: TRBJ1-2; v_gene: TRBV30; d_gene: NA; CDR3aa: CASTQDGYTF; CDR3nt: TGTGCCTCGACTCAGGATGGCTACACCTTC
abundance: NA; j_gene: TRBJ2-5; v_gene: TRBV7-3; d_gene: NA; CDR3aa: CASSPYTGETQYF; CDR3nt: TGTGCCAGCAGCCCCTATACGGGAGAGACCCAGTACTTC
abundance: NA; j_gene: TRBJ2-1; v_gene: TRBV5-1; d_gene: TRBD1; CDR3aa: CASSLEQGAYNEQFF; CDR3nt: TGCGCCAGCAGCTTGGAACAGGGGGCCTACAATGAGCAGTTCTTC
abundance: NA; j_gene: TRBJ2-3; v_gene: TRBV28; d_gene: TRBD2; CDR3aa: CASSFFVTSGSIWADTQYF; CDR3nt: TGTGCCAGCAGTTTCTTCGTGACTAGCGGGAGTATATGGGCAGATACGCAGTATTTT
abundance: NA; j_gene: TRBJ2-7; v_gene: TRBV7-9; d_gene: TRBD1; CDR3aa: CASSAKNRDRIYEQYF; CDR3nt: TGTGCCAGCAGCGCCAAAAACCGGGACAGGATTTACGAGCAGTACTTC
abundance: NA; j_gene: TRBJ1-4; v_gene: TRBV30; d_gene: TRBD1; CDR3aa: CAWSVPMTGGGSGKLFF; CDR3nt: TGTGCCTGGAGTGTCCCCATGACAGGGGGGGGCTCTGGAAAACTGTTTTTT
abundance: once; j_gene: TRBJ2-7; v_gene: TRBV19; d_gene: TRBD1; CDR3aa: CASSIDLVTGAYEQYF; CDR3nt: TGTGCCAGTAGTATAGATCTGGTGACAGGGGCCTACGAGCAGTACTTC
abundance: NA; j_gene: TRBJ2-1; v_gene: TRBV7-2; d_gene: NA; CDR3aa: CASSPEAGSSYNEQFF; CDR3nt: TGTGCCAGCAGCCCAGAAGCGGGCTCCTCCTACAATGAGCAGTTCTTC
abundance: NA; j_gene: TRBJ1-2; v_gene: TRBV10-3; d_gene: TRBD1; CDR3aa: CAISESRQGALGYTF; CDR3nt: TGTGCCATCAGTGAGTCGCGACAGGGGGCCCTTGGCTACACCTTC
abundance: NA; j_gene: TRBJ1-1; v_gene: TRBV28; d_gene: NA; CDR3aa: CASSFTAGRAEAFF; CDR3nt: TGTGCCAGCAGTTTTACGGCAGGGCGGGCTGAAGCTTTCTTT
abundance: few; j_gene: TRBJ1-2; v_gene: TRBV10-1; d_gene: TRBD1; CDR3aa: CASSVDRGNGYTF; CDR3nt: TGCGCCAGCAGTGTCGACAGGGGAAATGGCTACACCTTC
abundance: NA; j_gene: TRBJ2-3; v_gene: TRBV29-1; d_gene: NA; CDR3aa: CSWVSTDTQYF; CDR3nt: TGCAGCTGGGTTAGCACAGATACGCAGTATTTT
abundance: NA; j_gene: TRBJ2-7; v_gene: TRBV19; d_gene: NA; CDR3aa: CASSIGGIHYEQYF; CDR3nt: TGTGCCAGTAGTATCGGAGGCATCCATTACGAGCAGTACTTC
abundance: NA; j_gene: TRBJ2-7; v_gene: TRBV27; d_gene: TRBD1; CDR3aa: CASSRTGAYEQYF; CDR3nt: TGTGCCAGCAGTCGGACAGGAGCCTACGAGCAGTACTTC
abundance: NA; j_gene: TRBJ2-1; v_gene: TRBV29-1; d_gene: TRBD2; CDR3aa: CSVWTAGTSGGYNEQFF; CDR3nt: TGCAGCGTATGGACGGCCGGGACTAGCGGGGGCTACAATGAGCAGTTCTTC
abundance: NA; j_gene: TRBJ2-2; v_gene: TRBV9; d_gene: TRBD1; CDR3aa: CASSGDRGTGELFF; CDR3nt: TGTGCCAGCAGTGGGGACAGGGGCACCGGGGAGCTGTTTTTT
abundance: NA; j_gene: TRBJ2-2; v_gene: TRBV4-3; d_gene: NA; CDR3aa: CASSQVQVTGELFF; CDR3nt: TGCGCCAGCAGCCAAGTTCAGGTGACCGGGGAGCTGTTTTTT
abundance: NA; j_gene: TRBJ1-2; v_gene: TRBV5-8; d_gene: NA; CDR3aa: CASKSVNYGYTF; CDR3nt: TGTGCCAGCAAGAGTGTTAACTATGGCTACACCTTC
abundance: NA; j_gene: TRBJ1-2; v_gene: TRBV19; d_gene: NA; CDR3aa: CASIGAGRGYTF; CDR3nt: TGTGCCAGTATTGGGGCTGGTCGAGGCTACACCTTC
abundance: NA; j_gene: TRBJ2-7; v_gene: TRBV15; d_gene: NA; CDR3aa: CATSRASHRVNEQYF; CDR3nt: TGTGCCACCAGCAGAGCCTCTCACCGGGTCAACGAGCAGTACTTC
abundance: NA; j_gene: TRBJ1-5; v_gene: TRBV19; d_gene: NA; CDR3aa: CASTSPQFRNQPQHF; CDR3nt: TGTGCCAGTACCAGCCCACAGTTTCGCAATCAGCCCCAGCATTTT